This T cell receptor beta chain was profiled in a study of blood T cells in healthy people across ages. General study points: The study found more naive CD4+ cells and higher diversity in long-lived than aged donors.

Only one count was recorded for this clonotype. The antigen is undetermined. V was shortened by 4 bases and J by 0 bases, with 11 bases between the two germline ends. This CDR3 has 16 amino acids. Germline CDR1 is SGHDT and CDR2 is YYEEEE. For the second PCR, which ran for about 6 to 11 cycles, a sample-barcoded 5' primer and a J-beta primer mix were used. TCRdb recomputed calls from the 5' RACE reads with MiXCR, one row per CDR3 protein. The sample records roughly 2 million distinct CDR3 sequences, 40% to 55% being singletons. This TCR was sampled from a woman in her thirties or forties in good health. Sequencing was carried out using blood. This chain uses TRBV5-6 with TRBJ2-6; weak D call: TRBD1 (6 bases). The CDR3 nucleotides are TGTGCCAGCAGCAGACGGACAGTCTCTGGGGCCAACGTCCTGACTTTC. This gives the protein CASSRRTVSGANVLTF.